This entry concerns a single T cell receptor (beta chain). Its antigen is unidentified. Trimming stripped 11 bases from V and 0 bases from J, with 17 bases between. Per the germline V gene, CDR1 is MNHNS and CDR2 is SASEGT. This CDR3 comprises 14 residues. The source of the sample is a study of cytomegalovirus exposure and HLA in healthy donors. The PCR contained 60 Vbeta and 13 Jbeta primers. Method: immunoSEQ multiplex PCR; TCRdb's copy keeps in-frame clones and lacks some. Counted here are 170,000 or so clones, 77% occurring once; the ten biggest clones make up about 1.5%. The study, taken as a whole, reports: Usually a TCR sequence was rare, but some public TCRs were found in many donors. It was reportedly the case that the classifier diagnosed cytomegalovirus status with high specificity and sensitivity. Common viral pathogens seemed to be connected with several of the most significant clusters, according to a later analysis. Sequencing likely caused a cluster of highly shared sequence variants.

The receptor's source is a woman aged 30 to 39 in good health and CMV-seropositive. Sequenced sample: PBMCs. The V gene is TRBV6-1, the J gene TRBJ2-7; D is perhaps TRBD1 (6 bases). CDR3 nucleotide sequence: TGTGCCGGGGGACCGGACAGCCTCTCCTACGAGCAGTACTTC. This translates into CAGGPDSLSYEQYF.